A selection of T cell receptor beta chains follows, all from one sample in a study of low-dose radiotherapy and immunotherapy resistance in tumors. TCRdb reanalysed the reads using MiXCR and keeps one entry per CDR3 protein. The sample yields 85,000 to 95,000 distinct CDR3 sequences, around a fifth seen once. Sequencing used PBMCs, obtained after low-dose radiotherapy plus immunotherapy. These receptors came from a female donor with ovarian cancer. The CDR3 runs from the conserved cysteine through the conserved F or W. D genes are given only for firm matches. The size entry is marked missing in some rows and otherwise reads once, few, many or a size class.

CDR3nt	CDR3aa	d_gene	abundance	v_gene	j_gene
TGTGCCACCAGCAGAGACAGGGAAAGTCAGCCCCAGCATTTT	CATSRDRESQPQHF	-	few	TRBV15	TRBJ1-5
TGTGCCAGCAGCTTACAGGGTGACAATCAGCCCCAGCATTTT	CASSLQGDNQPQHF	-	-	TRBV5-4	TRBJ1-5
TGCGCCAGCAGCAGGACTAGCGGGAGCCCCCCCGGAAACAATGAGCAGTTCTTC	CASSRTSGSPPGNNEQFF	TRBD2	-	TRBV5-1	TRBJ2-1
TGTGCCAGCAGCTTGGACAGGGTTCAGCCCCAGCATTTT	CASSLDRVQPQHF	TRBD1	many	TRBV13	TRBJ1-5
TGTGCCAGCCGAACCTACGAGCAGTACTTC	CASRTYEQYF	-	few	TRBV2	TRBJ2-7
TGCGCCAGCAGCTTGCTCCGAGCGGTGTCCTACGAGCAGTACTTC	CASSLLRAVSYEQYF	-	many	TRBV5-1	TRBJ2-7
TGTGCCAGCAGCGCCGGGACCAACTATGGCTACACCTTC	CASSAGTNYGYTF	-	many	TRBV9	TRBJ1-2
TGTGCCAGCAGCCCCCCCACTAGCGGAGTAGCCAAAAACATTCAGTACTTC	CASSPPTSGVAKNIQYF	TRBD2	many	TRBV6-2/TRBV6-3	TRBJ2-4
TGTGCCAGCAGTGAAGGGCAGGGGACCGGAAAACTGTTTTTT	CASSEGQGTGKLFF	-	many	TRBV2	TRBJ1-4
TGTGCCAGCAGCCAAGTAGCGGGTTCATCCTCCTACGAGCAGTACTTC	CASSQVAGSSSYEQYF	TRBD2	many	TRBV4-2	TRBJ2-7
TGTGCCAGCAGCGTTGTTAGCGGACGGGGAAATGAGCAGTTCTTC	CASSVVSGRGNEQFF	-	few	TRBV9	TRBJ2-1
TGTGCCAGTAATCCAGACAGGGGGCGCCGTCAGCCCCAGCATTTT	CASNPDRGRRQPQHF	TRBD1	few	TRBV19	TRBJ1-5
TGCAGTGCTAGAGACCGGGACAGACCCTACGGGGAGCAGTACTTC	CSARDRDRPYGEQYF	TRBD1	many	TRBV20-1	TRBJ2-7
TGTGCCAGCTCACCATACATGGCTGGTAATGAGCAGTTCTTC	CASSPYMAGNEQFF	-	few	TRBV18	TRBJ2-1
TGCAGTGCTAGTCTGGGGTTAGATCAGCCCCAGCATTTT	CSASLGLDQPQHF	-	-	TRBV20-1	TRBJ1-5
TGTGCCTGGAGCCTGGGTCCGGGCTCTAAACTTTACAATGAGCAGTTCTTC	CAWSLGPGSKLYNEQFF	-	many	TRBV30	TRBJ2-1
TGTGCCAGCAGCTCGGGAAAGAGCTACAATGAGCAGTTCTTC	CASSSGKSYNEQFF	-	many	TRBV5-5	TRBJ2-1
TGCAGTGCTAGAGACCCCCGACAGGGGGGCGGGGTGGGCTCCTACAATGAGCAGTTCTTC	CSARDPRQGGGVGSYNEQFF	TRBD1	many	TRBV20-1	TRBJ2-1
TGTGCCAGCTCACTCCCGTTAAGGGGCAATGAGCAGTTCTTC	CASSLPLRGNEQFF	-	many	TRBV18	TRBJ2-1
TGTGCCAGCAGCCTGATCACAGATACGCAGTATTTT	CASSLITDTQYF	-	many	TRBV7-9	TRBJ2-3
TGTGCCAGCTCAGAACTCCTCATCGGGGAGCTGTTTTTT	CASSELLIGELFF	-	many	TRBV18	TRBJ2-2
TGTGCCAGCAGCTTAGGAAGCGGAGGGGGGTCCTACGAGCAGTACTTC	CASSLGSGGGSYEQYF	-	many	TRBV11-3	TRBJ2-7
TGCAGTGCTAGTCGAGCGGGGCGGACCGGGGAGCTGTTTTTT	CSASRAGRTGELFF	TRBD2	many	TRBV20-1	TRBJ2-2
TGCGCCAGCAGCCCCGGGACAGGATCTACCTACGAGCAGTACTTC	CASSPGTGSTYEQYF	TRBD1	many	TRBV5-1	TRBJ2-7
TGCGCCAGCAGCCTGGAACCGGGACAGGGGGCGCGGGGCACTGAAGCTTTCTTT	CASSLEPGQGARGTEAFF	TRBD1	many	TRBV4-1	TRBJ1-1
TGTGCCAGCAGTTACGCGGGGGGTCTTCAAGAGACCCAGTACTTC	CASSYAGGLQETQYF	TRBD2	many	TRBV6-2/TRBV6-3	TRBJ2-5
TGCAGTGCTAGGGGGAGGGGTGAGAGCAATCAGCCCCAGCATTTT	CSARGRGESNQPQHF	-	many	TRBV20-1	TRBJ1-5
TGTGCCAGCAGTTTCTCGGGTTCCTACGAGCAGTACTTC	CASSFSGSYEQYF	-	many	TRBV12-3/TRBV12-4	TRBJ2-7
TGCGCCAGCAGCCAAGTTTTAATGTCGAGGGGGTCGCCCCAGCATTTT	CASSQVLMSRGSPQHF	-	many	TRBV4-1	TRBJ1-5
TGTGCCAGCAGTCCGGACATCCTCTATGGCTACACCTTC	CASSPDILYGYTF	-	many	TRBV2	TRBJ1-2
TGCGCCAGCAGCTCCTTGACAGACCTCCGGGAGACCCAGTACTTC	CASSSLTDLRETQYF	-	many	TRBV5-1	TRBJ2-5
TGCGCCAGCAGTCACGACGACGAGGCAGCCAGTAATGAAAAACTGTTTTTT	CASSHDDEAASNEKLFF	-	many	TRBV23-1	TRBJ1-4
TGCGCCAGCAGCTTGGACGGGGGCGGAAACTACACCTTC	CASSLDGGGNYTF	-	many	TRBV5-1	TRBJ1-2
TGTGCCAGCAGCCGGGGACCGAACCAAGAGACCCAGTACTTC	CASSRGPNQETQYF	-	many	TRBV12-3/TRBV12-4	TRBJ2-5
TGTGCCTGGGACGGACAGAAAGGGGAGACCCAGTACTTC	CAWDGQKGETQYF	-	few	TRBV30	TRBJ2-5
TGCAGTGCTAGAGTGCCAGTCACCGGGGAGCTGTTTTTT	CSARVPVTGELFF	-	many	TRBV20-1	TRBJ2-2
TGTGCCATCCGCGGGGACCGCTCTGGAAACACCATATATTTT	CAIRGDRSGNTIYF	-	many	TRBV10-3	TRBJ1-3
TGCAGCGTTGAAAGGGGGTGGGATACGCAGTATTTT	CSVERGWDTQYF	-	many	TRBV29-1	TRBJ2-3
TGTGCCAGCAGCGCCCGAGGAGCGGGGGACTACGAGCAGTACTTC	CASSARGAGDYEQYF	TRBD2	many	TRBV5-6	TRBJ2-7
TGTGCCAGCAGCTTGGAGGCAGGGGGCGCAGAGACCCAGTACTTC	CASSLEAGGAETQYF	TRBD1	many	TRBV5-5	TRBJ2-5
TGTGCCAGCATCGGTACTACGGCGAGGAGGTACGAGCAGTACTTC	CASIGTTARRYEQYF	-	many	TRBV6-6	TRBJ2-7
TGTGCCAGCAGCGAAGCCCGACAGGGAGGCTCACCCCTCCACTTT	CASSEARQGGSPLHF	TRBD1	many	TRBV12-3/TRBV12-4	TRBJ1-6
TGTGCCAGCAGTTACTCGCGTTACGAGCAGTACTTC	CASSYSRYEQYF	-	many	TRBV6-2/TRBV6-3	TRBJ2-7
TGCAGTGCTAGAGCTTTCGGGGGGCCCGGTGACGGGGAGCTGTTTTTT	CSARAFGGPGDGELFF	-	many	TRBV20-1	TRBJ2-2